Reported below is one T cell receptor (beta chain). What it recognizes is unknown. These data originate in a study of monozygotic twins with cystic fibrosis. Overall study findings and caveats: Nucleotide-identical clonotype sharing was significantly higher within monozygotic CF twin pairs than between unrelated CF individuals. The repertoire was suggested to be naive-dominated, clonality median approximately 0.0098. J usage was most co-twin-similar in 8 of 16 pairs, V in 13.

This table comes from immunoSEQ multiplex PCR, and its TCRdb copy is limited to in-frame clones, with some not included. The sample has fewer than 20,000 clones; 97% are singletons. The CDR3 has 11 residues. Per the germline V gene, CDR1 is MNHEY and CDR2 is SMNVEV (reference sequence). Losses at the gene ends were 8 bases for V and 4 bases for J; bases not matched to a gene: 0. The sample was blood. The chain has TRBV27 and TRBJ1-2; 8 positions match TRBD1. The receptor comes from a woman aged 30 to 39 with cystic fibrosis. DNA for the CDR3: TGTGCCAGCGGACAGGGCTATGGCTACACCTTC. This codes for CASGQGYGYTF.